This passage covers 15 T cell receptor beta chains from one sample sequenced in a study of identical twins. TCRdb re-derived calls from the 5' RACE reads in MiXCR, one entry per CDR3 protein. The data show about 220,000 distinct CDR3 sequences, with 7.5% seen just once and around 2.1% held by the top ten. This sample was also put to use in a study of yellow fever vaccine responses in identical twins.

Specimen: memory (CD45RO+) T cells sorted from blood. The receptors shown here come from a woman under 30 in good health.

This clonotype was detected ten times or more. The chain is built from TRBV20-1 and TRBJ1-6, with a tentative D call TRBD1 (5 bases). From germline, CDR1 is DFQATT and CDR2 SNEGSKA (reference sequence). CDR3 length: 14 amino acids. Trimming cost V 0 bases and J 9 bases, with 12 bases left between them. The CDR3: CSARDGGEGSPLHF. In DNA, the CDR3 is TGCAGTGCTAGAGATGGGGGGGAGGGTTCACCCCTCCACTTT.

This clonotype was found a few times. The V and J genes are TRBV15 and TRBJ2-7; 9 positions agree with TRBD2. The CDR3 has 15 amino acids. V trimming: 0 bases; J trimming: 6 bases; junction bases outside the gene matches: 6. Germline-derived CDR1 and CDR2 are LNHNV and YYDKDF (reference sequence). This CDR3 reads CATSRDLAGDGEQYF. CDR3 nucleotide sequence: TGTGCCACCAGCAGAGATTTAGCGGGAGACGGCGAGCAGTACTTC.

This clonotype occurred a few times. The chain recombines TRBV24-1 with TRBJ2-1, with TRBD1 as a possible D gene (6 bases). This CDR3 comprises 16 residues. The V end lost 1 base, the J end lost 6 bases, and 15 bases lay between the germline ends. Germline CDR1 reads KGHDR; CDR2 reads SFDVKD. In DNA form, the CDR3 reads TGTGCCACCAGTGATTTTCCCAGGGGCCCTTCCAATGAGCAGTTCTTC. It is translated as CATSDFPRGPSNEQFF.

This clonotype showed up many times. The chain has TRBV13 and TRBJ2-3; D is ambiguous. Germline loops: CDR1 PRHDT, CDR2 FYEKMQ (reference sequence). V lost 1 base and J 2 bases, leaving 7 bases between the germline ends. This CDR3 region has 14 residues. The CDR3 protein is CASSLASNTDTQYF. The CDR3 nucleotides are TGTGCCAGCAGCTTAGCCTCCAACACAGATACGCAGTATTTT. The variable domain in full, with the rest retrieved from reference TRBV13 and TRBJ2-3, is AAGVIQSPRHLIKEKRETATLKCYPIPRHDTVYWYQQGPGQDPQFLISFYEKMQSDKGSIPDRFSAQQFSDYHSELNMSSLELGDSALYFCASSLASNTDTQYFGPGTRLTVL.

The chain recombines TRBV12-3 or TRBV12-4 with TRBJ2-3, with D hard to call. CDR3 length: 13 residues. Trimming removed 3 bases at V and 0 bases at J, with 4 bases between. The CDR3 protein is CASSFISTDTQYF. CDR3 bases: TGTGCCAGCAGTTTTATAAGCACAGATACGCAGTATTTT.

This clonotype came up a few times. The CDR3 region is CASSLTGGQGDTQYF. The CDR3 bases are TGTGCCAGCAGCTTAACGGGGGGGCAGGGGGATACGCAGTATTTT. This chain joins TRBV7-3 and TRBJ2-3, with D tentatively TRBD2 (7 bases). V lost 0 bases and J 6 bases, leaving 13 bases between the germline ends. This CDR3 comprises 15 residues. CDR1 SGHTA and CDR2 FQGTGA come from the germline V gene.

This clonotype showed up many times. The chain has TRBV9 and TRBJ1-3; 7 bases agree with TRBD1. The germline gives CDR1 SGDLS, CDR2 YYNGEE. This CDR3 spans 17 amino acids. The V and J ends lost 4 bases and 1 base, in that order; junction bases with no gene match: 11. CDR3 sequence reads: CASSQATGRGSGNTIYF. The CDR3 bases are TGTGCCAGCAGCCAAGCGACAGGGCGCGGATCTGGAAACACCATATATTTT. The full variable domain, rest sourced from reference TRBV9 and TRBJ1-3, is DSGVTQTPKHLITATGQRVTLRCSPRSGDLSVYWYQQSLDQGLQFLIQYYNGEERAKGNILERFSAQQFPDLHSELNLSSLELGDSALYFCASSQATGRGSGNTIYFGEGSWLTVV.

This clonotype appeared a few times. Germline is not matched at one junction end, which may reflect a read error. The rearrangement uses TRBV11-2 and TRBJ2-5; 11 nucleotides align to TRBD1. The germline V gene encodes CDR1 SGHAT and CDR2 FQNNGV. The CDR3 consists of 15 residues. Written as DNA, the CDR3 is TGTGCCAGCAGCTTAGAGGGACAGGGGGGCTCCGTTAGAAACTTC. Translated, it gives CASSLEGQGGSVRNF.

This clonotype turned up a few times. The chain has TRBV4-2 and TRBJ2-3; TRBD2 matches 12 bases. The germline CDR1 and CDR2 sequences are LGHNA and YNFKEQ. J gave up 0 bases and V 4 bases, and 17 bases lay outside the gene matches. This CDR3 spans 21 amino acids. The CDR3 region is CASSPRTLAGGPSPSTDTQYF. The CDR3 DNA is TGTGCCAGCAGCCCAAGGACACTAGCGGGGGGCCCTAGCCCTAGCACAGATACGCAGTATTTT.

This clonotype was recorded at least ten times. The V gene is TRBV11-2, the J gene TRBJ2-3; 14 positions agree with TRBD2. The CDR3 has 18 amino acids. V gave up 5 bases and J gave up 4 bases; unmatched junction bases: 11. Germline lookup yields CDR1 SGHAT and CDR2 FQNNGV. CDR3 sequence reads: CASSSISGGLAGADTQYF. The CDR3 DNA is TGTGCCAGCAGCAGCATTAGTGGGGGACTAGCGGGGGCAGATACGCAGTATTTT.

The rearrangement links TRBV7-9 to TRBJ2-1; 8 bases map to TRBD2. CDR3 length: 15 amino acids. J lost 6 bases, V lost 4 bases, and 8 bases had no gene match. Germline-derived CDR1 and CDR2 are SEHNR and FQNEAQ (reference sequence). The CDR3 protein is CASSSSGGLGNEQFF. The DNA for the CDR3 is TGTGCCAGCAGCTCATCGGGGGGGCTCGGCAATGAGCAGTTCTTC.

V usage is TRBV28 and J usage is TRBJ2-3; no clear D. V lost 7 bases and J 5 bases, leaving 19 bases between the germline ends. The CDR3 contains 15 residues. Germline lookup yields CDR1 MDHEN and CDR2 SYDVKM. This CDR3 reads CASTETGLLIDTQYF. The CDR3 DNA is TGTGCCAGCACCGAGACCGGGCTCCTAATAGATACGCAGTATTTT.

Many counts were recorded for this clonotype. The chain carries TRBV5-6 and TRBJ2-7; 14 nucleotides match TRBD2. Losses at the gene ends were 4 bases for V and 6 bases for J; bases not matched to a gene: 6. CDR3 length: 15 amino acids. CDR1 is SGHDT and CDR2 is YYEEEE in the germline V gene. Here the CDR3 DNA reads TGTGCCAGCAGCCTGCTAGGACTAGCGGGAGGCGAGCAGTACTTC. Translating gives CASSLLGLAGGEQYF.

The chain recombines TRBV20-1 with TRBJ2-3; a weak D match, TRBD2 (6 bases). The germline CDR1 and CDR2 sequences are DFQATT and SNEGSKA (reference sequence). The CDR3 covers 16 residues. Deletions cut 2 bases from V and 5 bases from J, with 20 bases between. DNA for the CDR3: TGCAGTGCTAGACTCTCCGTGGTGGGGGGTTTAGATACGCAGTATTTT. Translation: CSARLSVVGGLDTQYF.

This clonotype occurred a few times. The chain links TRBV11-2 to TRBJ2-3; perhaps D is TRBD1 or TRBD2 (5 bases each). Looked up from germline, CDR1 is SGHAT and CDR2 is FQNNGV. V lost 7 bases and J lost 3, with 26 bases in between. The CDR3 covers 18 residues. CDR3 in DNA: TGTGCCAGCACCCCCATCCCGGGGTCCCTTAGGGGTACAGATACGCAGTATTTT. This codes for CASTPIPGSLRGTDTQYF.